A selection of T cell receptor beta chains follows, all from one sample in a study of radiation and T cells in renal cell carcinoma. TCRdb keeps only in-frame clones here, not all; method: immunoSEQ multiplex PCR. The sample lists 160,000 or so clones, roughly 90% seen once, with roughly 13% in the top ten. Sequencing used blood, obtained from a patient whose treatment included radiotherapy and nephrectomy. Receptor source: a woman aged 45-59 years with renal cell carcinoma. CDR3s include the opening cysteine and the closing phenylalanine or tryptophan. D genes are given only for firm matches. A clone size is listed for some rows: how often the clone was seen (once, few, many), or a class if it is expanded.

V gene	clone size	J gene	D gene	CDR3 DNA	CDR3 protein
TRBV7-6	NA	TRBJ1-1	TRBD1	TGTGCCAGCAGCTTACGGACAGGGGGCGCGGACACTGAAGCTTTCTTT	CASSLRTGGADTEAFF
TRBV21-1	NA	TRBJ1-2	NA	TGTGCCAGCAGCAAAGATGTTCAGGCCTATGGCTACACCTTC	CASSKDVQAYGYTF
TRBV29-1	NA	TRBJ1-1	NA	TGCAGCGTTCTAGCTCACAGGGAAAGGACTGAAGCTTTCTTT	CSVLAHRERTEAFF
TRBV4-1	NA	TRBJ2-7	NA	TGCGCCAGCGGCCAACGTGGGCAGGGGCACTACGAGCAGTACTTC	CASGQRGQGHYEQYF
TRBV18	NA	TRBJ1-6	NA	TGTGCCAGCTCACCCAGCTCCTATAATTCACCCCTCCACTTT	CASSPSSYNSPLHF
TRBV19	once	TRBJ1-1	NA	TGTGCCAGTAGTACAGGGGCGGGTTTCACTGAAGCTTTCTTT	CASSTGAGFTEAFF
TRBV7-9	once	TRBJ2-1	TRBD2	TGTGCCAGCAGCATTAGCGGGGGCTGGGATGAGCAGTTCTTC	CASSISGGWDEQFF
TRBV6-5	once	TRBJ1-6	TRBD1	TGTGCCAGCAGTTACTTCGGGGACAGCTATAATTCACCCCTCCACTTT	CASSYFGDSYNSPLHF
TRBV6-5	NA	TRBJ2-1	TRBD1	TGTGCCAGCGGGGGACAGGGGGCTGGTCGGAATGAGCAGTTCTTC	CASGGQGAGRNEQFF
TRBV2	NA	TRBJ2-3	NA	TGTGCCAGCAGTGAAACCGGGCTGGGGACAGATACGCAGTATTTT	CASSETGLGTDTQYF
TRBV6-6	NA	TRBJ1-6	NA	TGTGCCAGCAGTGAGGGTAGAGGCTATAATTCACCCCTCCACTTT	CASSEGRGYNSPLHF
TRBV6-1	NA	TRBJ2-1	NA	TGTGCCAGCGGGCGGGCGGTGGGCTCCTACAATGAGCAGTTCTTC	CASGRAVGSYNEQFF
TRBV10-2	NA	TRBJ2-7	NA	TGCGCCACCGTCCCCGGACCAAATGGGCCCTACGAGCAGTACTTC	CATVPGPNGPYEQYF
TRBV5-6	NA	TRBJ1-1	NA	TGTGCCAGCAGCTTGGTTACGAGAGGTGAAGCTTTCTTT	CASSLVTRGEAFF
TRBV6-6	once	TRBJ2-6	NA	TGTGCCAGCAGTCCACTAGGACCTGGGGCCAACGTCCTGACTTTC	CASSPLGPGANVLTF
TRBV11-2	NA	TRBJ2-5	NA	TGTGCCAGCAGCTTCATCAACAGGATGTACCAAGAGACCCAGTACTTC	CASSFINRMYQETQYF
TRBV19	NA	TRBJ2-1	NA	TGTGCCAGTAGAGGCGGCCCCTACAATGAGCAGTTCTTC	CASRGGPYNEQFF
TRBV7-9	NA	TRBJ1-2	NA	TGTGCCAGCAGCTTAGGCGGACTAGGGGGTGGAAACACCTTC	CASSLGGLGGGNTF
TRBV19	NA	TRBJ1-5	NA	TGTGCCAGTAGTACGGGTCGTAGCAATCAGCCCCAGCATTTT	CASSTGRSNQPQHF
TRBV29-1	few	TRBJ1-4	NA	TGCAGCGGTGGGAGTATTAATGAAAAACTGTTTTTT	CSGGSINEKLFF
TRBV19	NA	TRBJ2-7	NA	TGTGCCAGTAGTTCACAAGGGGTTGGGGAGCAGTACTTC	CASSSQGVGEQYF
TRBV6-6	NA	TRBJ2-2	NA	TGTGCCAGCAGTTCCCCTGACATGGATAACACCGGGGAGCTGTTTTTT	CASSSPDMDNTGELFF
TRBV10-3	NA	TRBJ2-7	TRBD1	TGTGCCATCAGTGAGGGACAGGGGGCGAACTACGAGCAGTACTTC	CAISEGQGANYEQYF
TRBV7-9	NA	TRBJ2-7	TRBD1	TGTGCCAGCAGCCCCAGCACAGGGGGGATCCGGCACTTC	CASSPSTGGIRHF
TRBV12-5	NA	TRBJ2-5	NA	TGTGCTAGTGGGCCCCCCGGGGCCGGGGCGACCCAGTACTTC	CASGPPGAGATQYF
TRBV6-1	NA	TRBJ1-4	NA	TGTGCCTGCGATAGGGGCAGCTATAATGAAAAACTGTTTTTT	CACDRGSYNEKLFF
TRBV11-2	NA	TRBJ1-4	NA	TGTGCCAGCAGCTTAAATAGGGGGGATGAAAAACTGTTTTTT	CASSLNRGDEKLFF
TRBV10-2	once	TRBJ1-2	TRBD1	TGCGCCAGCAGTGAAGCAGGGGGCTCGGAGGGCTACACCTTC	CASSEAGGSEGYTF
TRBV11-2	once	TRBJ1-2	TRBD1	TGTGCCAGCAGCTCAGAAATTACAGGGGATTATGGCTACACCTTC	CASSSEITGDYGYTF
TRBV6-6	NA	TRBJ1-1	NA	TGTGCCAGCATCGCTAATATGGTCACTGAAGCTTTCTTT	CASIANMVTEAFF
TRBV6-5	NA	TRBJ1-1	NA	TGTGCCAGCAGTTATAGGTGGGAAACTGAAGCTTTCTTT	CASSYRWETEAFF
TRBV19	NA	TRBJ2-5	NA	TGTGCCAGTAGTATACGATTCCAAGAGACCCAGTACTTC	CASSIRFQETQYF
TRBV2	once	TRBJ1-4	NA	TGTGCCAGCACCGGGGGTAGATGGGGGACTGGTGAAAAACTGTTTTTT	CASTGGRWGTGEKLFF
TRBV6-6	NA	TRBJ1-2	NA	TGTGCCAGCAGTTACTCGAGGGTCGGGAACTATGGCTACACCTTC	CASSYSRVGNYGYTF
TRBV7-3	NA	TRBJ2-3	TRBD2	TGTGCCAGCAGCTTAGGGTCAGCGGGGAGCACAGATACGCAGTATTTT	CASSLGSAGSTDTQYF
TRBV6-1	NA	TRBJ1-2	NA	TGTGCCAGCAGTGAAGTCTGGAGGGGAGGCCAGGGATATGGCTACACCTTC	CASSEVWRGGQGYGYTF
TRBV5-5	NA	TRBJ2-1	TRBD2	TGTGCCAGCAGCTTGACTAGCGGGGGGGCCCAAGGAAATGAGCAGTTCTTC	CASSLTSGGAQGNEQFF
TRBV7-9	NA	TRBJ2-2	TRBD2	TGTGCCAGCAGCTTACCGCGCAGACTAGCGGACACCGGGGAGCTGTTTTTT	CASSLPRRLADTGELFF
TRBV5-4	NA	TRBJ2-3	NA	TGTGCCAGCAGCTACCAGAGGGTTAGCACAGATACGCAGTATTTT	CASSYQRVSTDTQYF
TRBV19	NA	TRBJ1-5	TRBD1	TGTGCATCGGGACAGTTAAATCAGCCCCAGCATTTT	CASGQLNQPQHF
TRBV5-4	NA	TRBJ2-3	NA	TGTGCCAGCAGCCCTGGGGGCGTTCGAGGCACAGATACGCAGTATTTT	CASSPGGVRGTDTQYF
TRBV7-2	NA	TRBJ2-5	NA	TGTGCCAGCAGCTCGACAGTACAAGAGACCCAGTACTTC	CASSSTVQETQYF
TRBV6-5	NA	TRBJ2-7	NA	TGTGCCAGCAGTCGGGGCTACGAGCAGTACTTC	CASSRGYEQYF
TRBV5-6	NA	TRBJ1-4	NA	TGTGCCAGCAGCTTACAGTATCTACGACGGGGTAATGAAAAACTGTTTTTT	CASSLQYLRRGNEKLFF
TRBV7-2	NA	TRBJ1-1	NA	TGTGCCAGCAGCTTCGGGACGGCGAACACTGAAGCTTTCTTT	CASSFGTANTEAFF
TRBV4-3	NA	TRBJ1-2	NA	TGCGCCAGCAGCCCCGGGAGGGTCTATGGCTACACCTTC	CASSPGRVYGYTF
TRBV6-5	NA	TRBJ1-1	NA	TGTGCCAGCAGTTACTCATTGGAGGGCACTGAAGCTTTCTTT	CASSYSLEGTEAFF
TRBV5-6	NA	TRBJ1-2	TRBD1	TGTGCCAGCAGCGCATTGGACAGGGGGTATGGCTACACCTTC	CASSALDRGYGYTF
TRBV7-3	NA	TRBJ2-1	NA	TGTGCCAGCAGCTTAAGCGGGGACCGCTACAATGAGCAGTTCTTC	CASSLSGDRYNEQFF
TRBV28	NA	TRBJ1-2	NA	TGTGCCATCCTGGGGGGTTTAGACTATGGCTACACCTTC	CAILGGLDYGYTF
TRBV7-2	NA	TRBJ2-7	NA	TGTGCCAGCAGCGGGGGGTCAGGGGTGAGGTACGAGCAGTACTTC	CASSGGSGVRYEQYF